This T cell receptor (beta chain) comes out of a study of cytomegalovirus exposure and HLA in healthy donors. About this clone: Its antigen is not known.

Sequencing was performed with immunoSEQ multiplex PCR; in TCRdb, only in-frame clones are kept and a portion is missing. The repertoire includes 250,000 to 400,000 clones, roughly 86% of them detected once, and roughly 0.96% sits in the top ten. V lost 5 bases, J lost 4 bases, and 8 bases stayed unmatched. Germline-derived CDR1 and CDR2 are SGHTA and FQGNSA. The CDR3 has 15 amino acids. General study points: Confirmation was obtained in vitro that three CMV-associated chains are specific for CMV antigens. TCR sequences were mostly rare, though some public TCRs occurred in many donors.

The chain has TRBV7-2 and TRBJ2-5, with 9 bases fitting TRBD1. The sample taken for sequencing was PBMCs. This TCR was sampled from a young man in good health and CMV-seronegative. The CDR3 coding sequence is TGTGCCAGCAGCCGCCGGATGGACAGGGGAGAGACCCAGTACTTC. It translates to CASSRRMDRGETQYF.